These 20 T cell receptor beta chains were all obtained from the same sample, sequenced in a study of blood T cell repertoires in COVID-19 (dated by TCRdb to between 2020 and 2021). The library was generated by the immunoSEQ multiplex PCR assay. The source is immuneACCESS, and TCRdb retained only in-frame sequences with V and J called. Part of the clones is not carried over; for the studies checked, unresolved V genes explain less than half of this, and the remainder is unexplained. This sample holds roughly 410,000 clones; approximately 88% were observed only once. The ten largest clones take up roughly 1.2% of the sample. The material sequenced was peripheral blood. These receptor sequences come from a man between 40 and 49 years old with acute or convalescent COVID-19.

This clone was seen only a few times. J is TRBJ1-2 and V is TRBV30, with D possibly matching TRBD1 (5 bases). V lost 0 bases, J lost 3 bases, and 11 bases lay in between. The CDR3 covers 14 residues. Looked up from germline, CDR1 is GTSNPN and CDR2 is SVGIG (reference sequence). CDR3 in amino acids: CAWSVLSGHYGYTF. CDR3 nucleotide sequence: TGTGCCTGGAGTGTACTGTCAGGGCACTATGGCTACACCTTC.

There are a few counts of this clone. The chain recombines TRBV7-9 with TRBJ1-4; D is possibly TRBD1 (5 bases). CDR1 is SEHNR, CDR2 FQNEAQ, per germline (reference sequence). Trimming cost V 6 bases and J 3 bases, with 17 bases left between them. The CDR3 covers 16 residues. CDR3 DNA: TGTGCCAGCAGGCAGGGAGGTGGAGCTTCTAATGAAAAACTGTTTTTT. Translation: CASRQGGGASNEKLFF.

This chain links TRBV5-4 with TRBJ2-7; 7 bases are shared with TRBD1. The junction had 9 bases not matched to a gene; V was cut back by 3 bases and J by 3 bases. CDR3 length equals 15 residues. CDR1 and CDR2 (germline): SGHNT, YYREEE (reference sequence). This CDR3 reads CASSSRQGPGYEQYF. The CDR3, as DNA: TGTGCCAGCAGCTCCCGACAGGGACCGGGCTACGAGCAGTACTTC.

This chain joins TRBV2 and TRBJ2-7; D is undetermined. V was cut by 7 bases and J by 3 bases, with 10 bases left in between. Looked up from germline, CDR1 is SNHLY and CDR2 is FYNNEI. The CDR3 length is 12 residues. The CDR3 nucleotides read TGTGCCAGCATGGCTAGAAGCTACGAGCAGTACTTC. Translated, it gives CASMARSYEQYF.

The chain links TRBV5-1 to TRBJ2-7; D gene uncertain. The CDR3 extends over 13 amino acids. Germline loops: CDR1 SGHRS, CDR2 YFSETQ. V was shortened by 5 bases and J by 2 bases, with 11 bases between the two germline ends. The CDR3 region is CASRSLETYEQYF. The CDR3 DNA follows: TGCGCCAGCAGGTCCCTAGAGACCTACGAGCAGTACTTC. Together with reference TRBV5-1 and TRBJ2-7, the CDR3 gives the full variable domain: KAGVTQTPRYLIKTRGQQVTLSCSPISGHRSVSWYQQTPGQGLQFLFEYFSETQRNKGNFPGRFSGRQFSNSRSEMNVSTLELGDSALYLCASRSLETYEQYFGPGTRLTVT.

The gene calls are TRBV14 and TRBJ2-3, with a weak D call TRBD2 (5 bases). Per the germline V gene, CDR1 is SGHDN and CDR2 is FVKESK. CDR3 length: 14 residues. Trimming shortened V by 5 bases and J by 0 bases, and 9 bases separated the two germline ends. CDR3 in DNA: TGTGCCAGCAGCTTTGGACTGAGCACAGATACGCAGTATTTT. The encoded protein is CASSFGLSTDTQYF.

This clone was detected only a few times. The CDR3 nucleotides are TGTGCCAGCAGTGACAGTATCTCTGGGGCCAACGTCCTGACTTTC. It encodes CASSDSISGANVLTF. The V gene is TRBV2, the J gene TRBJ2-6; the D is unclear. The CDR3 contains 15 residues. V lost 3 bases and J 0 bases, leaving 6 bases between the germline ends. Germline-derived CDR1 and CDR2 are SNHLY and FYNNEI.

The chain recombines TRBV6-6 with TRBJ2-2; 8 nucleotides line up with TRBD1. CDR3 size: 15 residues. Trimming removed 8 bases from V and 5 bases from J; junction bases left unmatched: 10. Germline V gene sequence: CDR1 MNHNY, CDR2 SVGAGI (reference sequence). The CDR3, as DNA: TGTGCCAGCTTGAAGAGGGACAGGCAAACCGGGGAGCTGTTTTTT. Protein product: CASLKRDRQTGELFF.

With regard to this clone: Other DNA sequences of this sample code for an identical CDR3. The J gene is TRBJ1-2, the V gene TRBV9, with D possibly TRBD1 on 5 matching bases. There are 13 residues in the CDR3. V lost 0 bases and J 6 bases, leaving 9 bases between the germline ends. Germline V gene sequence: CDR1 SGDLS, CDR2 YYNGEE. CDR3 nucleotide sequence: TGTGCCAGCAGCGTAGATCAGGGCCATGGCTACACCTTC. This gives the protein CASSVDQGHGYTF.

The genes are TRBV3-1 (or the pseudogene TRBV3-2) and TRBJ1-1; the match to TRBD1 covers 7 bases. This CDR3 contains 14 residues. The V gene end was trimmed by 4 bases and the J gene end by 1 base; junction bases not matched to a gene: 3. Germline CDR1 reads LGHDT; CDR2 reads YNNKEL (reference sequence). The CDR3 region has the DNA TGTGCCAGCAGCCCCCGGGACAGGAACACTGAAGCTTTCTTT. Translating gives CASSPRDRNTEAFF.

Regarding this clone: Other DNA sequences in the same sample also yield this CDR3. The rearrangement joins TRBV27 to TRBJ2-7; possible D gene TRBD2, 6 bases. The length of the CDR3 is 13 residues. The germline V gene encodes CDR1 MNHEY and CDR2 SMNVEV (reference sequence). V lost 4 bases, J lost 2 bases, and 9 bases lay in between. The CDR3, as DNA: TGTGCCAGCAGTTCGGGACTCGCCTACGAGCAGTACTTC. This translates into CASSSGLAYEQYF.

The chain links TRBV15 to TRBJ1-5, with TRBD1 as a possible D gene (5 bases). Trimming took off 5 bases at V and 1 base at J, with 9 bases between the two ends. CDR1 is LNHNV, CDR2 YYDKDF, per germline (reference sequence). The CDR3 loop spans 14 amino acids. The chain's CDR3 is CATSPTESNQPQHF. In DNA, the CDR3 is TGTGCCACCAGCCCGACAGAGAGCAATCAGCCCCAGCATTTT.

This sequence joins TRBV19 and TRBJ1-1; TRBD1 agrees at 8 bases. The CDR3 sequence is 14 residues long. After removal of 4 bases from V and 4 bases from J, the junction contained 5 bases not matched to a gene. CDR1 is LNHDA and CDR2 is SQIVND in the germline V gene (reference sequence). CDR3: CASSTRTGGTEAFF. DNA for the CDR3: TGTGCCAGTAGTACCCGCACAGGGGGCACTGAAGCTTTCTTT.

V usage is TRBV7-9 and J usage is TRBJ1-1; D is undetermined. Germline CDR1 SEHNR, CDR2 FQNEAQ (reference sequence). The CDR3 is 12 residues long. V shed 8 bases and J shed 3 bases, with 10 bases lying between them. The CDR3 loop is CASALVDTEAFF. CDR3 nucleotide sequence: TGTGCCAGCGCCTTAGTAGACACTGAAGCTTTCTTT.

The CDR3 DNA follows: TGTGCCTGGAGTTCCGGACAGGGGCAGGGTCAGCCCCAGCATTTT. It is translated as CAWSSGQGQGQPQHF. This chain uses TRBV30 with TRBJ1-5, with TRBD1 matching 9 bases. V was clipped by 2 bases and J by 6 bases; unmatched bases: 8. The CDR3 extends over 15 amino acids. The germline V gene encodes CDR1 GTSNPN and CDR2 SVGIG (reference sequence).

The gene calls are TRBV28 and TRBJ2-7, with D perhaps TRBD1 (5 bases). Germline V gives CDR1 MDHEN, CDR2 SYDVKM. This CDR3 comprises 14 residues. V was shortened by 4 bases and J by 4 bases, with 14 bases between the two germline ends. The CDR3 region is CASSSGATLYEQYF. CDR3 nucleotide sequence: TGTGCCAGCAGTTCTGGGGCGACACTATACGAGCAGTACTTC.

As DNA, the CDR3 is TGTGCCAGCAGTCCGTCTACAGGGGGCAGCAGGAAAAACATTCAGTACTTC. It specifies CASSPSTGGSRKNIQYF. The chain has TRBV28 and TRBJ2-4; 9 nucleotides line up with TRBD1. CDR3 length: 17 residues. Germline V gene data show CDR1 as MDHEN and CDR2 as SYDVKM. The J segment lost 4 bases and the V segment lost 5 bases, leaving 12 bases of the junction unmatched.

The gene calls are TRBV6-6 and TRBJ2-1; 7 nucleotides agree with TRBD2. Trimming took 7 bases from V and 5 from J; bases not matched to a gene: 8. Germline CDR1 and CDR2: MNHNY and SVGAGI (reference sequence). The CDR3 has 14 amino acids. CDR3 sequence: CASNHGGTDNEQFF. In nucleotides, the CDR3 is TGTGCCAGCAACCACGGGGGGACCGACAATGAGCAGTTCTTC.

The chain employs TRBV4-1 and TRBJ2-3, with TRBD2 matching 11 bases. Germline V lookup: CDR1 MGHRA, CDR2 YSYEKL. The trim removed 4 bases at V and 2 bases at J, leaving 11 bases unmatched. This CDR3 is built from 18 residues. The CDR3 protein is CASSPSGVAGGPTDTQYF. In nucleotides, the CDR3 is TGCGCCAGCAGCCCATCCGGGGTAGCGGGGGGGCCCACAGATACGCAGTATTTT.

The chain combines TRBV9 with TRBJ2-7; the D is unclear. This CDR3 region has 15 residues. Germline V gene sequence: CDR1 SGDLS, CDR2 YYNGEE. Trimming stripped 0 bases from V and 4 bases from J, with 14 bases between. CDR3 amino acids: CASSVDQGVHYEQYF. CDR3 nucleotides: TGTGCCAGCAGCGTAGACCAAGGAGTTCATTACGAGCAGTACTTC.